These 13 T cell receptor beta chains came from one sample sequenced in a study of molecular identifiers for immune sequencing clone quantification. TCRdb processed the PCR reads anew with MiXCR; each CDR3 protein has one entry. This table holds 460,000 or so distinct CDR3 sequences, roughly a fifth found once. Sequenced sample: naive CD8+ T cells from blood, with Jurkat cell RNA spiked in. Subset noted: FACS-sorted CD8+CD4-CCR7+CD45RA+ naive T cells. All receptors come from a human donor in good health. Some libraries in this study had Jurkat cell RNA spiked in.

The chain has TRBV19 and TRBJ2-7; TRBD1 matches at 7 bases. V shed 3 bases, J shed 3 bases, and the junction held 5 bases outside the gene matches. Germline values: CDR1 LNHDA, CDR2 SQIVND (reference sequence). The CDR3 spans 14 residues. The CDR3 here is CASSIGQAHYEQYF. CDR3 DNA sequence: TGTGCCAGTAGTATCGGACAGGCCCACTACGAGCAGTACTTC.

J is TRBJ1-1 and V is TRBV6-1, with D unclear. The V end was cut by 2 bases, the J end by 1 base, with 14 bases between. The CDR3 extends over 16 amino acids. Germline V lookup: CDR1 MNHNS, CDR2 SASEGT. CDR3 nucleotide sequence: TGTGCCAGCAGTGAATACTGGGCAGATCAGAACACTGAAGCTTTCTTT. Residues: CASSEYWADQNTEAFF.

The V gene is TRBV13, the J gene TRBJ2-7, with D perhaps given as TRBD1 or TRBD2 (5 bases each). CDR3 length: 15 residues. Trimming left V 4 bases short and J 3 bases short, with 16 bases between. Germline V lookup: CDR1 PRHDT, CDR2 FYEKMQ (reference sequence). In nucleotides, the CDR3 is TGTGCCAGCAGCTCCTCCGGGACGTCGGTCTACGAGCAGTACTTC. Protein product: CASSSSGTSVYEQYF.

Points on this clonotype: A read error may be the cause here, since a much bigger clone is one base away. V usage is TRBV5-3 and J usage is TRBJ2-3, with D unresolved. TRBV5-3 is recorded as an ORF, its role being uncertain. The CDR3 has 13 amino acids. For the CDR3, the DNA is TGTACCAGCGCTACGAGCGAGACAGATACGCAGTATTTT. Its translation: CTSATSETDTQYF.

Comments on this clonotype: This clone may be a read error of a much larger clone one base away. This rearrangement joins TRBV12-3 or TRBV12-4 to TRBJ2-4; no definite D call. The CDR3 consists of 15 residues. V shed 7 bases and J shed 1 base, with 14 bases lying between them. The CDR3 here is CASTVGYPAKNIQYF. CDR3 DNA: TGTGCCAGCACCGTAGGTTACCCTGCCAAAAACATTCAGTACTTC.

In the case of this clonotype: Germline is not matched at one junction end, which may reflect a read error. The CDR3 sequence: CASMEREATYERYF. The CDR3 DNA follows: TGTGCCAGCATGGAGCGGGAGGCAACCTACGAGCGGTACTTC. J is TRBJ2-7 and V is TRBV2; 9 bases map to TRBD2. The CDR3 contains 14 residues. Germline V gene lookup returns CDR1 SNHLY and CDR2 FYNNEI.

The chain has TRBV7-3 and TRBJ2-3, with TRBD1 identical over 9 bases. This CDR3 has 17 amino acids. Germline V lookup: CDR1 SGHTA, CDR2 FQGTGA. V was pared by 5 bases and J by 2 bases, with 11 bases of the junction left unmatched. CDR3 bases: TGTGCCAGCAGCCCCGGATTGGGGACAGGGATCACAGATACGCAGTATTTT. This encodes CASSPGLGTGITDTQYF.

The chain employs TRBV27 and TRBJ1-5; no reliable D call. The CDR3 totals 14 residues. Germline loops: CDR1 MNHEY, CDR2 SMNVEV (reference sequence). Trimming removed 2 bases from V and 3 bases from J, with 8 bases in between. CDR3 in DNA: TGTGCCAGCAGTTTAATCGGGGTCAATCAGCCCCAGCATTTT. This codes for CASSLIGVNQPQHF.

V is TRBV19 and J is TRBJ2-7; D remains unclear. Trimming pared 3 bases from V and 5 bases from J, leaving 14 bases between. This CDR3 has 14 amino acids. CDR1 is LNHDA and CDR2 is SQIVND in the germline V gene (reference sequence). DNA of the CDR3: TGTGCCAGTAGTATTGGATCCCTCGGAAACGAGCAGTACTTC. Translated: CASSIGSLGNEQYF. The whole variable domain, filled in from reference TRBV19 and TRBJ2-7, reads DGGITQSPKYLFRKEGQNVTLSCEQNLNHDAMYWYRQDPGQGLRLIYYSQIVNDFQKGDIAEGYSVSREKKESFPLTVTSAQKNPTAFYLCASSIGSLGNEQYFGPGTRLTVT.

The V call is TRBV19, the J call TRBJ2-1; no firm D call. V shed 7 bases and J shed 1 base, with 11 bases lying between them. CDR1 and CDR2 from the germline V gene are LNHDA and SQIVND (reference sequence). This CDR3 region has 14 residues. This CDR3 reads CASNFGRSYNEQFF. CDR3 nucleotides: TGTGCCAGTAACTTTGGCAGGTCCTACAATGAGCAGTTCTTC. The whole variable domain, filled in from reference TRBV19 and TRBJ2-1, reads DGGITQSPKYLFRKEGQNVTLSCEQNLNHDAMYWYRQDPGQGLRLIYYSQIVNDFQKGDIAEGYSVSREKKESFPLTVTSAQKNPTAFYLCASNFGRSYNEQFFGPGTRLTVL.

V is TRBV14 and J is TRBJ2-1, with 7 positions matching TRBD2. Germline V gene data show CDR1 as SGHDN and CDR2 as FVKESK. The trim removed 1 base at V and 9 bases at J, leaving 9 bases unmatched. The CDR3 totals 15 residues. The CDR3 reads CASSQGLSSGGEQFF. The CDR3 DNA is TGTGCCAGCAGCCAAGGATTGTCTTCGGGAGGTGAGCAGTTCTTC.

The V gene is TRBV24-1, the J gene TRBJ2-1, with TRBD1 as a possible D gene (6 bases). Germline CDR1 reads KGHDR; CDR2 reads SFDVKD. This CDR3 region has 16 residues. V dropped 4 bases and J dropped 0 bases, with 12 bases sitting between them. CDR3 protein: CATSEAGTSSYNEQFF. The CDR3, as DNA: TGTGCCACCAGTGAAGCCGGGACATCCTCCTACAATGAGCAGTTCTTC.

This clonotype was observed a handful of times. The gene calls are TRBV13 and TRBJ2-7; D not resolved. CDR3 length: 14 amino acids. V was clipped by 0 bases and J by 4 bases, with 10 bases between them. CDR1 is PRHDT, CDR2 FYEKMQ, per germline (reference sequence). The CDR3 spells CASSLGGYRYEQYF. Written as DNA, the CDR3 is TGTGCCAGCAGCTTAGGCGGGTACCGGTACGAGCAGTACTTC. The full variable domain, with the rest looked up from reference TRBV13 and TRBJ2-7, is AAGVIQSPRHLIKEKRETATLKCYPIPRHDTVYWYQQGPGQDPQFLISFYEKMQSDKGSIPDRFSAQQFSDYHSELNMSSLELGDSALYFCASSLGGYRYEQYFGPGTRLTVT.